This T cell receptor (beta chain) came from a study of T cells after yellow fever vaccination. MiXCR, applied by TCRdb to the 5' RACE reads, yields one record per CDR3 protein. The sample has 400,000 to 650,000 distinct CDR3 sequences, about a fifth seen once; the top ten hold roughly a sixth. The CDR3 spans 15 residues. Germline V gene data show CDR1 as LNHDA and CDR2 as SQIVND (reference sequence). V lost 2 bases, J lost 5 bases, and 13 bases lay in between. The specimen comprised PBMCs, sampled around 3 weeks after the first yellow fever vaccination. The chain joins TRBV19 to TRBJ2-1; D may be TRBD1 (5 bases). The TCR was taken from a man aged 18-30 years who received the YFV17D yellow fever vaccine. Here the CDR3 DNA reads TGTGCCAGTAGTATATTTAAGGGGTGGGACAATGAGCAGTTCTTC. As protein: CASSIFKGWDNEQFF.